One T cell receptor (beta chain) is described in this entry. Its cognate antigen is unknown. The sample originates from a study of OX40 agonist ivuxolimab in advanced cancers. Findings and caveats of the study: Averaged across samples, CD8+ T cells carried more expanded clones than CD4+ did.

This table comes from immunoSEQ multiplex PCR, and its TCRdb copy is limited to in-frame clones, with some not included. The table records tens of thousands of clones, 70% to 90% of them present only once. V was pared by 4 bases and J by 0 bases, with 4 bases of the junction left unmatched. Looked up from germline, CDR1 is LGHNA and CDR2 is YSLEER. This CDR3 has 18 residues. Sequenced material: CD4+ or CD8+ T cells sorted from blood, taken in a trial of the OX40 agonist ivuxolimab. The source of this sequence is an adult with an advanced solid tumor such as melanoma, head and neck, liver or kidney cancer. V gene TRBV4-3 combines with J gene TRBJ2-1, with 15 bases aligning to TRBD2. The DNA of the CDR3 is TGCGCCAGCAGCCGGACTAGCGGGAGGGGGAGCTCCTACAATGAGCAGTTCTTC. The encoded protein is CASSRTSGRGSSYNEQFF.